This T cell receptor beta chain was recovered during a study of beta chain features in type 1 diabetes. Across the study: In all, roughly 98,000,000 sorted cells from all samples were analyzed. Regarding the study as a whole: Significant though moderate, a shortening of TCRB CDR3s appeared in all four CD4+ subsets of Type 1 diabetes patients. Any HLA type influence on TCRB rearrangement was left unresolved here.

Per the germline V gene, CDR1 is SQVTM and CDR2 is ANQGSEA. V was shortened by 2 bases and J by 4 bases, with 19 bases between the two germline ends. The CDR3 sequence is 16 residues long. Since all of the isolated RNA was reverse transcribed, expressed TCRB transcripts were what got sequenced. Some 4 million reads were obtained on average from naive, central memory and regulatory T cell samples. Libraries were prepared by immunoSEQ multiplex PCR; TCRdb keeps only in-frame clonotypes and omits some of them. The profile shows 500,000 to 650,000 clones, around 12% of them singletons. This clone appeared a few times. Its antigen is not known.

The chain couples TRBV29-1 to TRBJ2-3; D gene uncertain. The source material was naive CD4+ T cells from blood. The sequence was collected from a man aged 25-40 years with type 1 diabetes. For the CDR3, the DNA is TGCAGCGTTGAAACGACCTCGGGCAGTATTTCAGATACGCAGTATTTT. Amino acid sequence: CSVETTSGSISDTQYF.